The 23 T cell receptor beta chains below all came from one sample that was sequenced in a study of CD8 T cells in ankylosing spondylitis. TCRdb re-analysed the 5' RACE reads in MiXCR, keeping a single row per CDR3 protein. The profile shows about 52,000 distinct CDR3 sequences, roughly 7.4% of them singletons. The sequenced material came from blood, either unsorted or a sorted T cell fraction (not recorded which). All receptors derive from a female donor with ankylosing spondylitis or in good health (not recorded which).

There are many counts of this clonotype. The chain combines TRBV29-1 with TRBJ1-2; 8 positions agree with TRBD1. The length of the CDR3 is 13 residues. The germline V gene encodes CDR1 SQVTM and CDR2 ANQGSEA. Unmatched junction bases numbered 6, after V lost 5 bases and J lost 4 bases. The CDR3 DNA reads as TGCAGCGTTAGACAGGGGCCTGGCTATGGCTACACCTTC. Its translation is CSVRQGPGYGYTF.

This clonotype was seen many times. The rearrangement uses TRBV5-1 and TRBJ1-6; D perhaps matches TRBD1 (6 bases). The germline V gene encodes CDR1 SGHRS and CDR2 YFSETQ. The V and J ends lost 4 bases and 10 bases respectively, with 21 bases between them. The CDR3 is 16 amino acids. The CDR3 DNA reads TGCGCCAGCAGCCCTACAGGGCCCTGGGGGAAATCACCCCTCCACTTT. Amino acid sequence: CASSPTGPWGKSPLHF.

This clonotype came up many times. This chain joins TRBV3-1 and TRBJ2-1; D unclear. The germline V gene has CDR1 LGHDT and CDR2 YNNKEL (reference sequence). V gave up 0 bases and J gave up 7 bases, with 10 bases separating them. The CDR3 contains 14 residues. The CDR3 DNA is TGTGCCAGCAGCCAAGATCAAGGACGGAATGAGCAGTTCTTC. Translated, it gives CASSQDQGRNEQFF.

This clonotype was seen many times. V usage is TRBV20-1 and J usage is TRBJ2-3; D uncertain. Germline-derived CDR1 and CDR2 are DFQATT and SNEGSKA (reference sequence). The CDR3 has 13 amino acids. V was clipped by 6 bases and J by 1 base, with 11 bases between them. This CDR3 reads CSAPPPGTDTQYF. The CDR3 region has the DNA TGCAGTGCCCCGCCGCCGGGCACAGATACGCAGTATTTT.

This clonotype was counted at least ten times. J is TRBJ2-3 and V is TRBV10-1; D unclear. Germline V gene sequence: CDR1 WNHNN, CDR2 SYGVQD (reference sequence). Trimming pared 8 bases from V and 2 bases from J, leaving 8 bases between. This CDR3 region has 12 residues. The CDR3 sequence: CASGPNTDTQYF. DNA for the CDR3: TGCGCCAGCGGGCCCAACACAGATACGCAGTATTTT.

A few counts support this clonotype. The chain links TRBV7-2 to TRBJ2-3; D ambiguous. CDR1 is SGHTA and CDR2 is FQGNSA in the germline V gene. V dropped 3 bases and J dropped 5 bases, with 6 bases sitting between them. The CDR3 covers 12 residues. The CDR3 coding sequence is TGTGCCAGCAGCTTGGACCTAGATACGCAGTATTTT. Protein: CASSLDLDTQYF.

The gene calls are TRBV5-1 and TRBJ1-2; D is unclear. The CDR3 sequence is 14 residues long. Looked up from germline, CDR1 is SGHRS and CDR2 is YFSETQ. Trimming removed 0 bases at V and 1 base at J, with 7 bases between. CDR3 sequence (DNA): TGCGCCAGCAGCTTGGAGGCTCTTAACTATGGCTACACCTTC. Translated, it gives CASSLEALNYGYTF.

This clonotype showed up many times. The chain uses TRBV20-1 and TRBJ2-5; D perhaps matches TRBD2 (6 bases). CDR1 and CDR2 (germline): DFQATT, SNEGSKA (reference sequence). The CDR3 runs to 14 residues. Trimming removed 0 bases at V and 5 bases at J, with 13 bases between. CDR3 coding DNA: TGCAGTGCTAGAGAGGGGGGTGGCTCGGAGACCCAGTACTTC. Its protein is CSAREGGGSETQYF.

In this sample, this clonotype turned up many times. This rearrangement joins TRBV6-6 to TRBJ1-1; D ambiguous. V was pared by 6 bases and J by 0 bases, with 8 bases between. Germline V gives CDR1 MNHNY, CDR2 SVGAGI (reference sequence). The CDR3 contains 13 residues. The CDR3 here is CASRLSMNTEAFF. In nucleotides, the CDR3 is TGTGCCAGCAGACTCAGCATGAACACTGAAGCTTTCTTT.

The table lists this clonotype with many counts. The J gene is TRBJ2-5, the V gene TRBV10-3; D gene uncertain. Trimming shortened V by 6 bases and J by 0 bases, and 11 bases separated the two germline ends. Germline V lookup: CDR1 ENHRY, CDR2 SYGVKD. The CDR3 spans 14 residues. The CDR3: CAISPASYQETQYF. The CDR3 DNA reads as TGTGCCATCAGCCCTGCTTCCTACCAAGAGACCCAGTACTTC.

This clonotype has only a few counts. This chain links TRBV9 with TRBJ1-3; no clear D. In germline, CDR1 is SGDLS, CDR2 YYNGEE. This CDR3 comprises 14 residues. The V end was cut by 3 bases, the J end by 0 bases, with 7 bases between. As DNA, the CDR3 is TGTGCCAGCAGCGCCTACAGCTCTGGAAACACCATATATTTT. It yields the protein CASSAYSSGNTIYF.

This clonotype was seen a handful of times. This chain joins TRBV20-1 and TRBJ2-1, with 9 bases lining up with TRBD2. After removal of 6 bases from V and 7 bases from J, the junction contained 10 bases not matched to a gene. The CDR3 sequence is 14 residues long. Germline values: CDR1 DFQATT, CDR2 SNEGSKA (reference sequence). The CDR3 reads CSASDGTSFNEQFF. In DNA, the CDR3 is TGCAGTGCCAGCGACGGGACTAGCTTTAATGAGCAGTTCTTC.

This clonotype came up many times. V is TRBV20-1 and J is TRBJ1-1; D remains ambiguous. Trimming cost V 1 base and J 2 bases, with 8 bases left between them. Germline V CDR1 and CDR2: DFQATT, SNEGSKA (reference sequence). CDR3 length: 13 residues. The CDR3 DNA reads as TGCAGTGCTAGAGTGGGTTTTAACACTGAAGCTTTCTTT. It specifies CSARVGFNTEAFF.

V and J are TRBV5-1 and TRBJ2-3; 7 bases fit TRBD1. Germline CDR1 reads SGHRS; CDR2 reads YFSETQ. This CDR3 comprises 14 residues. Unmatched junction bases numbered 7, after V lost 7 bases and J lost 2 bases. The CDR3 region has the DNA TGCGCCAGCGGACAGGCGGTTTTCACAGATACGCAGTATTTT. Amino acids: CASGQAVFTDTQYF.

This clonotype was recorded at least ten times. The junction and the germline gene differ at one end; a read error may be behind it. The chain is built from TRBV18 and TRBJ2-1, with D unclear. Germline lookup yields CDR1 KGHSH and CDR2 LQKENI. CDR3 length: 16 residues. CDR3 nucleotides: TGTGCCAGCTCGCCACTGAACTTCGGTGGAAACAATGAGCAGTTCTTC. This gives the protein CASSPLNFGGNNEQFF. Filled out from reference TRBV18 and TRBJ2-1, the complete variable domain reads NAGVMQNPRHLVRRRGQEARLRCSPMKGHSHVYWYRQLPEEGLKFMVYLQKENIIDESGMPKERFSAEFPKEGPSILRIQQVVRGDSAAYFCASSPLNFGGNNEQFFGPGTRLTVL.

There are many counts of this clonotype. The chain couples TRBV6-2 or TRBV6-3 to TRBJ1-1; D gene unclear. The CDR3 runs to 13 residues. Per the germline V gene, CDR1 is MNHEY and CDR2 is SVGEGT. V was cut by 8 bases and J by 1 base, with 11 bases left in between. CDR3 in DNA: TGTGCCAGCGCGGTTATTGAGAACACTGAAGCTTTCTTT. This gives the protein CASAVIENTEAFF.

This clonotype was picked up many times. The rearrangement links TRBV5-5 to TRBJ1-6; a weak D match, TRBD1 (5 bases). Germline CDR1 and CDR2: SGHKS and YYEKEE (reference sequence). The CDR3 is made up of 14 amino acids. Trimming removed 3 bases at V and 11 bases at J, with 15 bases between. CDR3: CASSSSGNDAPLHF. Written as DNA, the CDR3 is TGTGCCAGCAGCTCCTCAGGGAATGATGCACCCCTCCACTTT.

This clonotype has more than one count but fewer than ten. The CDR3 DNA reads TGTGCCAGCAGTGAAGAAGAGACCCAGTACTTC. The encoded protein is CASSEEETQYF. The chain joins TRBV2 to TRBJ2-5; unclear D gene. The CDR3 spans 11 residues. CDR1 and CDR2 (germline): SNHLY, FYNNEI. V was shortened by 1 base and J by 3 bases, with 0 bases between the two germline ends.

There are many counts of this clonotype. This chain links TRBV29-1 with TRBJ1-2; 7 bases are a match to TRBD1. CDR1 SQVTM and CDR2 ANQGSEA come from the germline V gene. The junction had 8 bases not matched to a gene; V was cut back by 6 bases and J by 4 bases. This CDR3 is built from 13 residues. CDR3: CSVGGQELYGYTF. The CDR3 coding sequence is TGCAGCGTGGGAGGACAGGAACTCTATGGCTACACCTTC.

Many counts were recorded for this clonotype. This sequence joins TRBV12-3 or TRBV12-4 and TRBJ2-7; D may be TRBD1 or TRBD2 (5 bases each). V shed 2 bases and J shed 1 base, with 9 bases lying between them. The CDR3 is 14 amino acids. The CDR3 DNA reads TGTGCCAGCAGTTTATCGGGGCAGTCCTACGAGCAGTACTTC. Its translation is CASSLSGQSYEQYF.

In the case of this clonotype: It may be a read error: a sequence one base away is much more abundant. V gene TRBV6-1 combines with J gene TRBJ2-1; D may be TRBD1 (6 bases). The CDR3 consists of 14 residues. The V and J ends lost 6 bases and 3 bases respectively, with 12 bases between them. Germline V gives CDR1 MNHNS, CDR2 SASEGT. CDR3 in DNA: TGTGCCAGCAGACTTAAACAGGGCTACAATGAGCAGTTCTTC. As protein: CASRLKQGYNEQFF.

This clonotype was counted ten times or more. CDR3 region: CASSYGGLVAFF. DNA for the CDR3: TGTGCCAGCAGTTACGGGGGGTTAGTGGCTTTCTTT. The chain is built from TRBV6-2 or TRBV6-3 and TRBJ1-1, with D tentatively TRBD1 (5 bases). Germline CDR1 is MNHEY and CDR2 is SVGEGT. V was trimmed by 2 bases and J by 11 bases, leaving 12 bases between them. This CDR3 is built from 12 residues.

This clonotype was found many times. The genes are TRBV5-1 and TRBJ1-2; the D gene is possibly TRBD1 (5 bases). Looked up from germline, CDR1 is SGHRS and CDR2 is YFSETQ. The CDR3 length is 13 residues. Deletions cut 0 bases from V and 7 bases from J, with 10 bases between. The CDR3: CASSLAPGIGYTF. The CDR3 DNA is TGCGCCAGCAGCTTGGCCCCAGGGATTGGCTACACCTTC.